These 16 T cell receptor beta chains came from one sample sequenced in a study of Graves' ophthalmopathy and Graves' hyperthyroidism. CDR3 regions of TCR beta were amplified from RNA transcripts. First-round RT-PCR used HTBI primers; second-round multiplex PCR followed. One entry per CDR3 protein, called by TCRdb with MiXCR from the multiplex PCR reads. The sample comprises about 700,000 distinct CDR3 sequences, approximately 40% of which are singletons, and 44% rests with the top ten. The sequenced sample was peripheral blood. These receptors came from an adult man with Graves' ophthalmopathy.

The chain recombines TRBV20-1 with TRBJ1-4, with 9 bases fitting TRBD1. The CDR3 is made up of 14 amino acids. Germline V CDR1 and CDR2: DFQATT, SNEGSKA (reference sequence). The trim removed 3 bases at V and 7 bases at J, leaving 6 bases unmatched. The CDR3 here is CSARGTGLGEKLFF. CDR3 in DNA: TGCAGTGCTAGGGGGACAGGGTTGGGTGAAAAACTGTTTTTT.

In the case of this clonotype: A read error may produce the germline difference seen at one junction end. The chain uses TRBV4-1 and TRBJ1-2; a possible D gene is TRBD1 (6 bases). The length of the CDR3 is 15 residues. Germline V gene data show CDR1 as MGHRA and CDR2 as YSYEKL. In DNA form, the CDR3 reads TGTGCCAGCAGCGTAGCAGCAGGGGTGAACTATGGCTACACCTTC. Its protein is CASSVAAGVNYGYTF.

This chain connects TRBV2 to TRBJ1-2; D might be TRBD1 (5 bases). The CDR3 totals 13 residues. In germline, CDR1 is SNHLY, CDR2 FYNNEI. This chain's CDR3 is CAIKGTAFEGYTF. CDR3 DNA: TGTGCTATCAAAGGGACCGCATTTGAAGGCTACACCTTC.

The chain uses TRBV19 and TRBJ1-2; perhaps TRBD1 as D (6 bases). Per the germline V gene, CDR1 is LNHDA and CDR2 is SQIVND (reference sequence). This CDR3 comprises 15 residues. V lost 4 bases, J lost 5 bases, and 17 bases lay in between. The chain's CDR3 is CASSKGMTGPYGYTF. The CDR3 nucleotides read TGTGCCAGTAGTAAGGGGATGACAGGTCCGTATGGCTACACCTTC.

V and J are TRBV4-1 and TRBJ2-5; the D gene is possibly TRBD2 (6 bases). CDR1 and CDR2 from the germline V gene are MGHRA and YSYEKL. CDR3 length equals 13 residues. V was cut by 0 bases and J by 4 bases, with 6 bases left in between. CDR3 sequence: CASSQEEGETQYF. CDR3 coding DNA: TGCGCCAGCAGCCAAGAGGAGGGAGAGACCCAGTACTTC.

This clonotype was observed a few times. The chain employs TRBV7-9 and TRBJ2-5, with TRBD2 matching 13 bases. V lost 3 bases to trimming and J lost 4 bases; unmatched junction nucleotides: 8. This CDR3 has 17 residues. Germline-derived CDR1 and CDR2 are SEHNR and FQNEAQ (reference sequence). The CDR3 loop reads CASSFKLAGGPSETQYF. Written as DNA, the CDR3 is TGTGCCAGCAGCTTTAAACTAGCGGGGGGGCCATCAGAGACCCAGTACTTC.

This clonotype was seen at least ten times. This chain's CDR3 is CASSLGGAIAEQYF. The CDR3 nucleotides read TGTGCCAGCAGCTTAGGGGGCGCTATTGCCGAGCAGTACTTC. V is TRBV7-9 and J is TRBJ2-7; a weak D match, TRBD1 (5 bases). Germline V gene lookup returns CDR1 SEHNR and CDR2 FQNEAQ (reference sequence). The V end was cut by 1 base, the J end by 6 bases, with 13 bases between. CDR3 length equals 14 residues.

This clonotype was seen repeatedly, ten times or more. V and J are TRBV20-1 and TRBJ2-7; tentative D call: TRBD2 (5 bases). The V gene lost 3 bases and the J gene lost 5 bases, with 17 bases spanning the gap. This CDR3 has 14 amino acids. Per the germline V gene, CDR1 is DFQATT and CDR2 is SNEGSKA (reference sequence). The CDR3 loop is CSARLTGSHNEQYF. In nucleotides, the CDR3 is TGCAGTGCTAGGTTAACGGGATCCCATAACGAGCAGTACTTC.

The chain combines TRBV2 with TRBJ2-7; D not resolved. Germline V gene lookup returns CDR1 SNHLY and CDR2 FYNNEI. CDR3 length: 12 amino acids. V was shortened by 7 bases and J by 0 bases, with 7 bases between the two germline ends. The CDR3 sequence is CASKGYSYEQYF. CDR3 nucleotides: TGTGCCAGCAAAGGATACTCCTACGAGCAGTACTTC.

As for this clonotype: The junction and the germline gene differ at one end; a read error may be behind it. The CDR3 reads CASSLTPGGFSYEQYF. The CDR3 bases are TGCGCCAGCAGCCTCACCCCAGGGGGCTTCTCCTACGAGCAGTACTTC. The rearrangement uses TRBV7-9 and TRBJ2-7; the match to TRBD1 covers 8 bases. This CDR3 comprises 16 residues. The germline V gene has CDR1 SEHNR and CDR2 FQNEAQ (reference sequence).

Only a few counts were recorded for this clonotype. The rearrangement joins TRBV7-9 to TRBJ1-2; weak D call: TRBD1 (6 bases). The length of the CDR3 is 15 residues. Germline V gene lookup returns CDR1 SEHNR and CDR2 FQNEAQ (reference sequence). V was cut by 4 bases and J by 4 bases, with 16 bases left in between. CDR3 loop: CASSSIPGQPYGYTF. CDR3 coding DNA: TGTGCCAGCAGCTCTATACCCGGACAGCCCTATGGCTACACCTTC.

This chain uses TRBV20-1 with TRBJ1-3; D is perhaps TRBD1 (6 bases). Germline V gene sequence: CDR1 DFQATT, CDR2 SNEGSKA (reference sequence). This CDR3 spans 16 amino acids. Trimming shortened V by 3 bases and J by 2 bases, and 17 bases separated the two germline ends. The CDR3 loop reads CSASLIGGATGNTIYF. DNA of the CDR3: TGCAGTGCTAGCCTGATCGGGGGGGCGACTGGAAACACCATATATTTT.

Of note for this clonotype: This could be a read error, since a much larger clone is one nucleotide away. The CDR3 carries no conserved terminal phenylalanine or tryptophan, so it likely arises from a read error. Here the CDR3 reads CATSDLGLYTS. The CDR3 DNA reads as TGTGCCACCAGTGATTTGGGCCTCTACACCTCC. This chain connects TRBV24-1 to TRBJ1-2; D ambiguous. Germline CDR1 is KGHDR and CDR2 is SFDVKD. Trimming left V 0 bases short and J 10 bases short, with 5 bases between. The CDR3 sequence is 11 residues long.

This chain connects TRBV28 to TRBJ1-5; TRBD1 is a possible D gene (5 bases). V was shortened by 2 bases and J by 3 bases, with 11 bases between the two germline ends. The CDR3 is made up of 15 amino acids. Germline CDR1 reads MDHEN; CDR2 reads SYDVKM. The DNA for the CDR3 is TGTGCCAGCAGTTTAGCAGGGTCGTTCAATCAGCCCCAGCATTTT. The encoded protein is CASSLAGSFNQPQHF.

The chain links TRBV2 to TRBJ1-4; unclear D gene. From germline, CDR1 is SNHLY and CDR2 FYNNEI. V shed 6 bases and J shed 4 bases, with 18 bases lying between them. The CDR3 is 16 amino acids. DNA for the CDR3: TGTGCCAGCAGAGTAGCACGGGGATTTGGTAATGAAAAACTGTTTTTT. This translates into CASRVARGFGNEKLFF.

This chain joins TRBV29-1 and TRBJ1-1; D unclear. The V and J ends lost 7 bases and 4 bases respectively, with 13 bases between them. The CDR3 totals 12 residues. CDR1 is SQVTM and CDR2 is ANQGSEA in the germline V gene. Here the CDR3 DNA reads TGCAGCGCCATTTCAGAGAGCACTGAAGCTTTCTTT. Its translation: CSAISESTEAFF.